This T cell receptor (beta chain) is from a study of T cells in Graves' hyperthyroidism and ophthalmopathy. At the level of the study: Peripheral blood was secured at the point of initial diagnosis, before any treatment.

PBMCs were derived from 10 ml fresh peripheral blood. RNA transcripts yielded amplified TCR beta CDR3 regions. First-round RT-PCR targeting the TCR CDR3 was performed with the HTBI primer set. TCRdb reprocessed the multiplex PCR reads with MiXCR, giving one entry per CDR3 protein. Of 600,000 to 850,000 distinct CDR3 sequences detected, under 20% appear once; the ten largest clones hold 16%. This clonotype turned up a few times. CDR3 size: 13 residues. The germline V and J ends were trimmed by 1 base and 2 bases, with 7 bases remaining between them. The germline V gene has CDR1 SGHRS and CDR2 YFSETQ. The TCR sequence derives from a woman aged 50 to 60 with Graves' hyperthyroidism that later progressed to Graves' ophthalmopathy. V is TRBV5-1 and J is TRBJ2-7; D gene unclear. Sequencing input: blood. The CDR3 region has the DNA TGCGCCAGCAGCTTGTTCTTCGCCTACGAGCAGTACTTC. Amino acid sequence: CASSLFFAYEQYF.